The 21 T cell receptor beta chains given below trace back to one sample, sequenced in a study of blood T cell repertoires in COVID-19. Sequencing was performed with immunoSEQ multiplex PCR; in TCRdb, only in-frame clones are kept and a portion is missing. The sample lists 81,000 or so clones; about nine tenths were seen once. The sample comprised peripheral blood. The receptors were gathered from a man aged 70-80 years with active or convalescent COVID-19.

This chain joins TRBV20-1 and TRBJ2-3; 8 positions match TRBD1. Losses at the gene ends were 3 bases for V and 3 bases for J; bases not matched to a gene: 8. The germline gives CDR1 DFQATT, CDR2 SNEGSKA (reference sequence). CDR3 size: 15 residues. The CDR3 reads CSASIPGGRTDTQYF. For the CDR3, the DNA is TGCAGTGCTAGTATCCCAGGGGGCAGGACAGATACGCAGTATTTT.

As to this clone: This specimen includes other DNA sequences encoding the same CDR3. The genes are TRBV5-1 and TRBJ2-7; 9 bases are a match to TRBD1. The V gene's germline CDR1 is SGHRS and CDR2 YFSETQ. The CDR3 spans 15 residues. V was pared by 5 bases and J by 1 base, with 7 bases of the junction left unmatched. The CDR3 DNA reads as TGCGCCAGCAGTCCCGGGACAGGGATATCCTACGAGCAGTACTTC. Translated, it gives CASSPGTGISYEQYF.

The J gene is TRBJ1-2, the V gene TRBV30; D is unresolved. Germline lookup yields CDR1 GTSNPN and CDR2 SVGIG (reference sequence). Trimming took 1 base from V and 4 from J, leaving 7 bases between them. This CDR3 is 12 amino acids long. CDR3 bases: TGTGCCTGGAGTGGGAGCAGCTATGGCTACACCTTC. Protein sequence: CAWSGSSYGYTF.

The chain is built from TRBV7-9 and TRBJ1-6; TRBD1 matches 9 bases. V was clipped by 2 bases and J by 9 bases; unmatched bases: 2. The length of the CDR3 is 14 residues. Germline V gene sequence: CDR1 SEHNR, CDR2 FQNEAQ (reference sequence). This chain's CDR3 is CASSLLQGASPLHF. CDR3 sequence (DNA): TGTGCCAGCAGCTTACTACAGGGGGCTTCACCCCTCCACTTT.

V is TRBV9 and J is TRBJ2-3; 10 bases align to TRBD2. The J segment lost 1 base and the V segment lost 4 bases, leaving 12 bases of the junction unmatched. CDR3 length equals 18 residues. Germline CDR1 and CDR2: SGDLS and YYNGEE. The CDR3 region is CASSLSGGQSLGTDTQYF. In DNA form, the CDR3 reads TGTGCCAGCAGCCTTAGCGGGGGGCAATCCCTCGGCACAGATACGCAGTATTTT.

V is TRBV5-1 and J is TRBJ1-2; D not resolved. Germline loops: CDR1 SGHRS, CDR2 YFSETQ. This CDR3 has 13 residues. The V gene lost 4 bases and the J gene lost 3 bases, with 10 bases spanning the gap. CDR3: CASSAGAYYGYTF. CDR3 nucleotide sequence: TGCGCCAGCAGCGCGGGCGCCTACTATGGCTACACCTTC.

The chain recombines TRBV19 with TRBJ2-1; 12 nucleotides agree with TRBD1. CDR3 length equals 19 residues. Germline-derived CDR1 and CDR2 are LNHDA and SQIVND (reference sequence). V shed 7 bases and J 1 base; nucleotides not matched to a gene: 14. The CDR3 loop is CASTLRGQGAIWSYNEQFF. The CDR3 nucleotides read TGTGCCAGTACGCTGCGGGGACAGGGGGCAATTTGGTCCTACAATGAGCAGTTCTTC.

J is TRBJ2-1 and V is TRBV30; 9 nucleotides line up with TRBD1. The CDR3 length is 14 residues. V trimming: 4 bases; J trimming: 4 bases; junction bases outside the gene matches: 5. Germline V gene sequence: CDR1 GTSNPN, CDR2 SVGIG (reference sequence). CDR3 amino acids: CAWTGTGYYNEQFF. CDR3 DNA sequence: TGTGCCTGGACCGGGACAGGGTATTACAATGAGCAGTTCTTC.

The CDR3 nucleotides are TGTGCCAGCAGCGCCACAAGACACACTAGCTCGGGCACAGATACGCAGTATTTT. Protein sequence: CASSATRHTSSGTDTQYF. V gene TRBV9 combines with J gene TRBJ2-3; possibly TRBD2 for D (6 bases). The V end was cut by 3 bases, the J end by 1 base, with 21 bases between. CDR1 SGDLS and CDR2 YYNGEE come from the germline V gene. The CDR3 length is 18 residues.

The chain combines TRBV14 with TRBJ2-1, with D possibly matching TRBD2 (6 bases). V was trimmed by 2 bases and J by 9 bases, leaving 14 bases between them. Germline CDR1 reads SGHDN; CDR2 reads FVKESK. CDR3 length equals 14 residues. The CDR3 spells CASSQRYGGGEQFF. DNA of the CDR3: TGTGCCAGCAGCCAACGGTACGGGGGTGGTGAGCAGTTCTTC.

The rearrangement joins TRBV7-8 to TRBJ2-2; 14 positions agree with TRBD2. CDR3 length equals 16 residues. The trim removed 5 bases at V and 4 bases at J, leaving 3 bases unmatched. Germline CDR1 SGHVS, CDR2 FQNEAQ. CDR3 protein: CASSPGLAGGTGELFF. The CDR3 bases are TGTGCCAGCAGCCCCGGACTAGCGGGGGGCACCGGGGAGCTGTTTTTT.

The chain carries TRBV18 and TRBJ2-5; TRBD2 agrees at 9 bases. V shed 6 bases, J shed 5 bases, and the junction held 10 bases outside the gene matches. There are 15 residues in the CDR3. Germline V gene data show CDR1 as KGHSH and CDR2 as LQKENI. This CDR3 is CASSLPLAGLETQYF. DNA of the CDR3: TGTGCCAGCTCCCTTCCCCTAGCGGGGTTGGAGACCCAGTACTTC.

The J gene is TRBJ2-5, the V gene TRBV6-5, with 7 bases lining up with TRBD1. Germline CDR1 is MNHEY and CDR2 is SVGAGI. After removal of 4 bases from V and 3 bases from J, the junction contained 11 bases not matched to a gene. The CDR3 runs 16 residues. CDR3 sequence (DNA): TGTGCCAGCAGTTCCGTCCTGGGCAGGGGGAAAGAGACCCAGTACTTC. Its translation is CASSSVLGRGKETQYF.

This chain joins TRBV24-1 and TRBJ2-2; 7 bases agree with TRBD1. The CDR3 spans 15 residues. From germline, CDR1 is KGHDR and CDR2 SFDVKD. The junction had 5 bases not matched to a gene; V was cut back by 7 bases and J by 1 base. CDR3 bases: TGTGCCACCAGGCCGGGACAGAAGAACACCGGGGAGCTGTTTTTT. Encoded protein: CATRPGQKNTGELFF.

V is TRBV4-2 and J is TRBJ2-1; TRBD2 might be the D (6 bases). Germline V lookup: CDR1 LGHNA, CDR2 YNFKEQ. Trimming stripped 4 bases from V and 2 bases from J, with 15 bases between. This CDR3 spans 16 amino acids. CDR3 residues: CASSPFVGGTYNEQFF. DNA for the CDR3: TGTGCCAGCAGCCCTTTCGTCGGGGGAACCTACAATGAGCAGTTCTTC.

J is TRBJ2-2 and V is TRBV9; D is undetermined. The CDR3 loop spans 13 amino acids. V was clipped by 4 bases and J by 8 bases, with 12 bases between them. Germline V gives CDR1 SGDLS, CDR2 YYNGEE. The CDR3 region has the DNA TGTGCCAGCAGCTACCCAGGCCTGGGGGAGCTGTTTTTT. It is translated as CASSYPGLGELFF.

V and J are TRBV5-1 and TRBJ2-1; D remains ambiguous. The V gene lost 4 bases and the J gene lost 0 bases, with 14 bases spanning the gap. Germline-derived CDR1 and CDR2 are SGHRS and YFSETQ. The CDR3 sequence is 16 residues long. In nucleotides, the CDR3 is TGCGCCAGCAGCCTCACCCATAGCCGCTCCTACAATGAGCAGTTCTTC. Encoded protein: CASSLTHSRSYNEQFF.

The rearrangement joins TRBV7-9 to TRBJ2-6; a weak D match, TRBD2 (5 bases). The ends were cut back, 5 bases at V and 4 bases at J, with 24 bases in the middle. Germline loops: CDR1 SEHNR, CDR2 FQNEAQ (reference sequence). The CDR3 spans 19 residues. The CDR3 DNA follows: TGTGCCAGCAGCCGACGGGCCCGGGGAGATCCAGAAGGGGCCAACGTCCTGACTTTC. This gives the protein CASSRRARGDPEGANVLTF.

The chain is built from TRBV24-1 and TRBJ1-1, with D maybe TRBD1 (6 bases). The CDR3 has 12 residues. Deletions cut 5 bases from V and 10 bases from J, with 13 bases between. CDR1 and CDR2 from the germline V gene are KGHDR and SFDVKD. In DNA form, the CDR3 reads TGTGCCACCAGTGCCGGCAGGGGCGGAGCTTTCTTT. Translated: CATSAGRGGAFF.

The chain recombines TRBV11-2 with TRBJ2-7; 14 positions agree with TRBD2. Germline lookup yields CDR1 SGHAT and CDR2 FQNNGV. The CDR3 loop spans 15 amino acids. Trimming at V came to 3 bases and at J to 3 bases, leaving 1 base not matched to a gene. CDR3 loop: CASSFGTSGGYEQYF. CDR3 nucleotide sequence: TGTGCCAGCAGCTTCGGGACTAGCGGGGGCTACGAGCAGTACTTC.

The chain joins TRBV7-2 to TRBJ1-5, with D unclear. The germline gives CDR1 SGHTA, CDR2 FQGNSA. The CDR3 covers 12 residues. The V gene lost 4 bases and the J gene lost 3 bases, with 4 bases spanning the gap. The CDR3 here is CASSSPNQPQHF. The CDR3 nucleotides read TGTGCCAGCAGCTCTCCCAATCAGCCCCAGCATTTT.